The 23 T cell receptor beta chains reported below all come from one sample, sequenced in a study of molecular identifiers for immune sequencing clone quantification. TCRdb itself ran the PCR reads through MiXCR, one entry per CDR3 protein. The data show approximately 550,000 distinct CDR3 sequences, about 25% seen once. Sequencing used naive CD8+ T cells from blood, with Jurkat cell RNA spiked in. Subset described: FACS-sorted CD8+CD4-CCR7+CD45RA+ naive T cells. The source is a human donor in good health. Some libraries in this study had Jurkat cell RNA spiked in.

Remarks on this clonotype: This is likely a read error, given that the CDR3 carries no conserved phenylalanine or tryptophan at its end. This sequence joins TRBV4-3 and TRBJ1-1; a possible D gene is TRBD1 (6 bases). CDR1 is LGHNA and CDR2 is YSLEER in the germline V gene. CDR3 length: 15 amino acids. Between the trimmed V and J ends, which lost 4 bases and 5 bases, there was a span of 17 bases. In DNA, the CDR3 is TGCGCCAGCAGCCCCGAGGGAGGGGGTCGGACTGAAGCTTTCCTT. Its translation is CASSPEGGGRTEAFL.

This clonotype came up a few times. The chain joins TRBV5-1 to TRBJ2-5; D perhaps matches TRBD1 (6 bases). The CDR3 sequence is 13 residues long. From germline, CDR1 is SGHRS and CDR2 YFSETQ. V gave up 0 bases and J gave up 5 bases, with 8 bases separating them. The CDR3 is CASSLATGETQYF. The CDR3 DNA reads as TGCGCCAGCAGCTTGGCCACAGGGGAGACCCAGTACTTC. The whole variable domain, filled in from reference TRBV5-1 and TRBJ2-5, reads KAGVTQTPRYLIKTRGQQVTLSCSPISGHRSVSWYQQTPGQGLQFLFEYFSETQRNKGNFPGRFSGRQFSNSRSEMNVSTLELGDSALYLCASSLATGETQYFGPGTRLLVL.

This clonotype has more than one count but fewer than ten. The chain is built from TRBV20-1 and TRBJ2-5, with D possibly matching TRBD1 (6 bases). The CDR3 runs 17 residues. Trimming left V 0 bases short and J 4 bases short, with 21 bases between. Germline CDR1 and CDR2: DFQATT and SNEGSKA (reference sequence). The CDR3 DNA reads as TGCAGTGCTAGAGATCAAAGGGCAGGGGACGTTCGAGAGACCCAGTACTTC. It is translated as CSARDQRAGDVRETQYF.

This clonotype appeared many times. The rearrangement links TRBV13 to TRBJ1-2; 10 positions match TRBD1. CDR3 length equals 13 residues. Germline CDR1 PRHDT, CDR2 FYEKMQ (reference sequence). V dropped 5 bases and J dropped 7; count of bases not matched to a gene: 4. CDR3 bases: TGTGCCAGCAGCCCCGACAGGGGGCTTGGCTACACCTTC. Amino acid sequence: CASSPDRGLGYTF.

There are many counts of this clonotype. This sequence joins TRBV4-1 and TRBJ2-7, with 7 bases lining up with TRBD1. The V segment lost 1 base and the J segment 2 bases; nucleotides outside the gene matches: 5. The germline CDR1 and CDR2 sequences are MGHRA and YSYEKL. The CDR3 is 15 amino acids. The CDR3 bases are TGCGCCAGCAGCCAAGTTAACAGGGGCGCCTACGAGCAGTACTTC. Residues: CASSQVNRGAYEQYF.

The chain has TRBV5-4 and TRBJ1-1; TRBD1 agrees at 9 bases. The germline gives CDR1 SGHNT, CDR2 YYREEE (reference sequence). The CDR3 runs 15 residues. After removal of 0 bases from V and 4 bases from J, the junction contained 4 bases not matched to a gene. The CDR3 DNA reads as TGTGCCAGCAGCTTGGGGGGACAGGGCGGCACTGAAGCTTTCTTT. This translates into CASSLGGQGGTEAFF.

This sequence joins TRBV2 and TRBJ1-3, with unresolved D. The CDR3 loop spans 14 amino acids. Germline V gene sequence: CDR1 SNHLY, CDR2 FYNNEI. V lost 6 bases and J 0 bases, leaving 9 bases between the germline ends. CDR3 residues: CASRDLSSGNTIYF. CDR3 DNA sequence: TGTGCCAGCAGGGACCTAAGCTCTGGAAACACCATATATTTT.

Note on this clonotype: Because it lacks the conserved phenylalanine or tryptophan at the end, this CDR3 is likely a read error. The chain links TRBV7-9 to TRBJ2-4; D is possibly TRBD1 (6 bases). Germline V gene data show CDR1 as SEHNR and CDR2 as FQNEAQ (reference sequence). This CDR3 has 18 amino acids. The V gene lost 2 bases and the J gene lost 1 base, with 18 bases spanning the gap. CDR3 bases: TGTGCCAGCAGCTTAAACAGGGAAGGGGTGCCGGCCAAAAACATTCAGTACCTC. Its protein product is CASSLNREGVPAKNIQYL.

About this clonotype itself: The missing conserved phenylalanine or tryptophan at the end of this CDR3 makes a read error likely. The J gene is TRBJ2-3, the V gene TRBV6-1; 9 bases align to TRBD1. Germline values: CDR1 MNHNS, CDR2 SASEGT. Trimming cost V 0 bases and J 8 bases; bases outside gene matches: 12. The CDR3 totals 17 residues. The CDR3 DNA is TGTGCCAGCAGTGAAGCTTTAAGGGACAGGGCCTCCCTTACGCAGTATCTT. Its protein product is CASSEALRDRASLTQYL.

A remark on this clonotype: A junction boundary mismatches the germline segment, possibly from a read error. The J gene is TRBJ2-3, the V gene TRBV27; D is ambiguous. Per germline, CDR1 MNHEY and CDR2 SMNVEV (reference sequence). The CDR3 covers 15 residues. DNA for the CDR3: TGCGCCAGCAGTTTACTGGGATTAAACACAGATACGCAGTATTTT. Translating gives CASSLLGLNTDTQYF.

This clonotype was seen repeatedly, ten times or more. The chain carries TRBV27 and TRBJ2-2; D unclear. V was cut by 9 bases and J by 3 bases, with 5 bases left in between. This CDR3 comprises 11 residues. Germline assignment: CDR1 MNHEY and CDR2 SMNVEV (reference sequence). The CDR3 DNA reads as TGTGCCAGTATGGACACCGGGGAGCTGTTTTTT. This gives the protein CASMDTGELFF.

This clonotype was detected a few times. The chain uses TRBV5-4 and TRBJ2-7, with 7 bases aligning to TRBD2. Trimming cost V 6 bases and J 2 bases; bases outside gene matches: 8. The germline gives CDR1 SGHNT, CDR2 YYREEE (reference sequence). The CDR3 has 14 amino acids. CDR3 sequence: CASNPATSPYEQYF. CDR3 in DNA: TGTGCCAGCAACCCTGCGACTAGCCCCTACGAGCAGTACTTC.

Regarding this clonotype: A much larger clone lies one base from this, so it may be a read error. The chain recombines TRBV3-1 with TRBJ1-2, with a tentative D call TRBD1 (6 bases). Between the trimmed V and J ends, which lost 4 bases and 6 bases, there was a span of 12 bases. This CDR3 has 13 residues. Germline V gene data show CDR1 as LGHDT and CDR2 as YNNKEL (reference sequence). As DNA, the CDR3 is TGTGCCAGCAGCCGTCAGGACAGCGATGGCTACACCTTC. It translates to CASSRQDSDGYTF.

This clonotype was recorded many times. The chain joins TRBV29-1 to TRBJ1-2; D gene unclear. The CDR3 has 13 amino acids. V was shortened by 3 bases and J by 3 bases, with 11 bases between the two germline ends. Germline lookup yields CDR1 SQVTM and CDR2 ANQGSEA. CDR3 amino acids: CSVDVIGDYGYTF. DNA for the CDR3: TGCAGCGTTGACGTTATCGGTGACTATGGCTACACCTTC.

V gene TRBV11-2 combines with J gene TRBJ2-5; 8 positions agree with TRBD2. There are 15 residues in the CDR3. Trimming took 0 bases from V and 5 from J; bases not matched to a gene: 5. Germline CDR1 SGHAT, CDR2 FQNNGV. CDR3 loop: CASSLDGGAPETQYF. CDR3 in DNA: TGTGCCAGCAGCTTAGACGGGGGGGCCCCGGAGACCCAGTACTTC.

The chain uses TRBV7-9 and TRBJ2-5; 10 bases agree with TRBD2. Looked up from germline, CDR1 is SEHNR and CDR2 is FQNEAQ (reference sequence). This CDR3 has 13 residues. V was pared by 5 bases and J by 5 bases, with 2 bases of the junction left unmatched. The CDR3 sequence is CASSMGLAETQYF. The CDR3 nucleotides are TGTGCCAGCAGCATGGGACTAGCGGAGACCCAGTACTTC.

This clonotype was detected ten times or more. The CDR3 sequence is CASRGGPNPPGELFF. In nucleotides, the CDR3 is TGTGCCAGCAGGGGGGGTCCAAACCCTCCTGGGGAGCTGTTTTTT. The rearrangement links TRBV27 to TRBJ2-2; TRBD2 might be the D (6 bases). CDR1 is MNHEY and CDR2 is SMNVEV in the germline V gene (reference sequence). Trimming stripped 6 bases from V and 8 bases from J, with 19 bases between. This CDR3 has 15 residues.

In this sample, this clonotype turned up a few times. The chain recombines TRBV14 with TRBJ1-2; D is unresolved. The germline V gene has CDR1 SGHDN and CDR2 FVKESK. CDR3 size: 14 residues. V was shortened by 0 bases and J by 3 bases, with 8 bases between the two germline ends. CDR3 nucleotides: TGTGCCAGCAGCCAAGATTCAAGCTACTATGGCTACACCTTC. Protein sequence: CASSQDSSYYGYTF.

This clonotype was counted many times. The V gene is TRBV6-5, the J gene TRBJ2-3; D assignment may be TRBD1 or TRBD2 (5 bases each). V lost 6 bases and J 1 base, leaving 14 bases between the germline ends. Looked up from germline, CDR1 is MNHEY and CDR2 is SVGAGI. CDR3 length equals 15 residues. This CDR3 reads CASRHRDGGTDTQYF. The CDR3 bases are TGTGCCAGCAGGCACCGGGACGGGGGCACAGATACGCAGTATTTT.

In the case of this clonotype: This may come from a read error, since a much larger clone is one base off. This sequence joins TRBV12-3 or TRBV12-4 and TRBJ2-1; 9 bases line up with TRBD1. V shed 7 bases and J 9 bases; nucleotides not matched to a gene: 10. There are 14 residues in the CDR3. CDR3 DNA: TGTGCCAGCACCCCGGACAGGGGCCACAGTGAGCAGTTCTTC. This gives the protein CASTPDRGHSEQFF.

This clonotype was picked up many times. The V call is TRBV7-2, the J call TRBJ1-1; D is possibly TRBD1 (6 bases). This CDR3 region has 14 residues. Trimming removed 4 bases from V and 5 bases from J, with 14 bases in between. Per the germline V gene, CDR1 is SGHTA and CDR2 is FQGNSA. In nucleotides, the CDR3 is TGTGCCAGCAGCTGGAGGGGGTACTATACTGAAGCTTTCTTT. It specifies CASSWRGYYTEAFF.

This clonotype was found a few times. The V and J genes are TRBV28 and TRBJ2-3, with 7 nucleotides matching TRBD2. The CDR3 runs to 16 residues. V lost 2 bases, J lost 1 base, and 6 bases stayed unmatched. CDR1 and CDR2 from the germline V gene are MDHEN and SYDVKM. In DNA form, the CDR3 reads TGTGCCAGCAGTTTAATCTTGGGAGGGGGCACAGATACGCAGTATTTT. Its translation: CASSLILGGGTDTQYF.

This clonotype turned up a few times. The chain employs TRBV20-1 and TRBJ1-1; 10 nucleotides agree with TRBD1. J gave up 0 bases and V 3 bases, and 7 bases lay outside the gene matches. CDR3 size: 16 residues. CDR1 and CDR2 (germline): DFQATT, SNEGSKA (reference sequence). CDR3 DNA sequence: TGCAGTGCTAGTCCCCGGGACAGGGGATTGAACACTGAAGCTTTCTTT. This codes for CSASPRDRGLNTEAFF.